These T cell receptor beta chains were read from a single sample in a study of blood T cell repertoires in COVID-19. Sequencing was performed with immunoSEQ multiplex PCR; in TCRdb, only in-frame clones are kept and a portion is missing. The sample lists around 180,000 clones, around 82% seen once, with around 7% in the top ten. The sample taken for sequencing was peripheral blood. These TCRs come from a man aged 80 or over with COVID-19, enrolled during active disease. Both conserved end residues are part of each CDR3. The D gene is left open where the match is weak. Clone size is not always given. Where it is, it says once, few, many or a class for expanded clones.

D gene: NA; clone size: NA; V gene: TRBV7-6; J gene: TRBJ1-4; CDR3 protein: CASSLLAGQGNEKLFF; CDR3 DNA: TGTGCCAGCAGCTTATTGGCGGGGCAGGGCAATGAAAAACTGTTTTTT
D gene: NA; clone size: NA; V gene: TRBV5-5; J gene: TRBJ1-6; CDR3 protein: CASSSPRAGNNSPLHF; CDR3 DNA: TGTGCCAGCAGCTCCCCACGTGCAGGGAACAATTCACCCCTCCACTTT
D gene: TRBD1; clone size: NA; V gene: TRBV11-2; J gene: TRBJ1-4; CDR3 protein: CASSWDRGNEKLFF; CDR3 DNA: TGTGCCAGCAGCTGGGACAGGGGTAATGAAAAACTGTTTTTT
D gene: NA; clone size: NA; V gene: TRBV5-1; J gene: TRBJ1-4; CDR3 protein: CASSFLVGATNEKLFF; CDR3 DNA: TGCGCCAGCAGCTTCTTGGTCGGGGCAACTAATGAAAAACTGTTTTTT
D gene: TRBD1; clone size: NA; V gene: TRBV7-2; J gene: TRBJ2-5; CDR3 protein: CASSSDRVQTQYF; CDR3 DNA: TGTGCCAGCAGCTCGGACAGGGTGCAGACCCAGTACTTC
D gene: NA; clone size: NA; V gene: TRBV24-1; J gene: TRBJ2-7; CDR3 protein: CATSDSRGSSYEQYF; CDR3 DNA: TGTGCCACCAGTGATTCAAGGGGAAGCTCCTACGAGCAGTACTTC
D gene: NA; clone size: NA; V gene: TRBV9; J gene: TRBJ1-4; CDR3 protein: CASSVGRNNEKLFF; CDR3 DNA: TGTGCCAGCAGCGTAGGCAGGAATAATGAAAAACTGTTTTTT
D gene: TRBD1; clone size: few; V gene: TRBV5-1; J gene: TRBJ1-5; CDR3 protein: CASSFTGGADQPQHF; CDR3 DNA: TGCGCCAGCAGCTTTACAGGGGGCGCAGATCAGCCCCAGCATTTT
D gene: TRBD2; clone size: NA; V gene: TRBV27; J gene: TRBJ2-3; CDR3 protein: CASSLTSGGPQTQYF; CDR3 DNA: TGTGCCAGCAGTTTAACTAGCGGGGGGCCCCAAACGCAGTATTTT
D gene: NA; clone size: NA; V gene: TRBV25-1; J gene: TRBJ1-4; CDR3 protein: CASSEYRGGGEKLFF; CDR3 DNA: TGTGCCAGCAGTGAATATAGGGGAGGAGGTGAAAAACTGTTTTTT
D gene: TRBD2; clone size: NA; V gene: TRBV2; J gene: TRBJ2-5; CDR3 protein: CASWAAGGRQETQYF; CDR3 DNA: TGTGCCAGCTGGGCAGCGGGGGGGCGGCAAGAGACCCAGTACTTC
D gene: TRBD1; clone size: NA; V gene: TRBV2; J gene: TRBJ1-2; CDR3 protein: CASSSGQGGGADGYTF; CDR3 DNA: TGTGCCAGCAGTTCTGGACAGGGGGGAGGAGCGGATGGCTACACCTTC
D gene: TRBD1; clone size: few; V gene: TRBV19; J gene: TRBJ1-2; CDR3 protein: CASSTFWGSGQNYGYTF; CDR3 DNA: TGTGCCAGTAGTACCTTCTGGGGATCGGGACAGAACTATGGCTACACCTTC
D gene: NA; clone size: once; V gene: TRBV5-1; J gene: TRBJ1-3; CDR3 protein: CASSLAGTGLGNTIYF; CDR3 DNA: TGCGCCAGCAGCTTGGCCGGTACTGGGCTCGGAAACACCATATATTTT
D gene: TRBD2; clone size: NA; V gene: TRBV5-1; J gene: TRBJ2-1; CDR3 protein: CASSSTSGSYNEQFF; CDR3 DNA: TGCGCCAGCAGTTCGACTAGCGGGAGCTACAATGAGCAGTTCTTC
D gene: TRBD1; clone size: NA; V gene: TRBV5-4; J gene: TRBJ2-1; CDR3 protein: CASSLAVGQANNEQFF; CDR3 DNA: TGTGCCAGCAGCTTGGCGGTGGGACAGGCAAACAATGAGCAGTTCTTC
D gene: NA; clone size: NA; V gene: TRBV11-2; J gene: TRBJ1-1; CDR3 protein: CASSDVLGGGNTEAFF; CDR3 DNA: TGTGCCAGCAGCGACGTTCTGGGCGGGGGGAACACTGAAGCTTTCTTT
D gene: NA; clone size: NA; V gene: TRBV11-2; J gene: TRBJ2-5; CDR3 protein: CASSSSEETQYF; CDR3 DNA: TGTGCCAGCAGCTCATCGGAGGAGACCCAGTACTTC
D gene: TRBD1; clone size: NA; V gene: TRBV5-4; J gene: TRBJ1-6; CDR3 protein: CASSSGTGSLVFNSPLHF; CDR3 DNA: TGTGCCAGCAGCTCCGGGACAGGGTCTTTGGTCTTTAATTCACCCCTCCACTTT
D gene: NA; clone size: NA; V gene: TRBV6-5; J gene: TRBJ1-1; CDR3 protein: CASSSYTEAFF; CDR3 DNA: TGTGCCAGCAGTTCGTACACTGAAGCTTTCTTT
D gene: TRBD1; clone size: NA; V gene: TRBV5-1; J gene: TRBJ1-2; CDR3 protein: CASSLEDRGLTF; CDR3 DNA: TGCGCCAGCAGCTTGGAGGACAGGGGCCTCACCTTC
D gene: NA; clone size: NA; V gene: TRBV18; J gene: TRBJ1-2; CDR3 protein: CASSLNDRKAGGYTF; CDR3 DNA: TGTGCCAGCTCACTGAACGACAGGAAAGCTGGAGGCTACACCTTC
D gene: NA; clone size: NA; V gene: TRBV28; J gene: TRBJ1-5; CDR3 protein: CASSSVQPQHF; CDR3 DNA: TGTGCCAGCAGTTCCGTTCAGCCCCAGCATTTT
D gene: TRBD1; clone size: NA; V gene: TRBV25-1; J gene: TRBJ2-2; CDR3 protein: CASSDSAGGRHGELFF; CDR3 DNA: TGTGCCAGCAGTGATTCGGCAGGGGGCAGACACGGGGAGCTGTTTTTT
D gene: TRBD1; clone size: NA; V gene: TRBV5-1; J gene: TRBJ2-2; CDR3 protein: CASSPGQGVTGELFF; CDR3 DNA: TGCGCCAGCAGCCCGGGACAGGGGGTTACCGGGGAGCTGTTTTTT
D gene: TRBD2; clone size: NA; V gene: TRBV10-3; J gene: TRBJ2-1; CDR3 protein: CAISEFMSGGIDEQFF; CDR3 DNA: TGTGCCATCAGTGAGTTTATGAGCGGGGGGATCGATGAGCAGTTCTTC
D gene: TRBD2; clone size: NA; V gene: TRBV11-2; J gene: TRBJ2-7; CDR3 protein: CASSLGLAGTYEQYF; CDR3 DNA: TGTGCCAGCAGCTTAGGGCTAGCGGGAACATACGAGCAGTACTTC
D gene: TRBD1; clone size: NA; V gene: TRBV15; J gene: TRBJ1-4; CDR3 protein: CATSREGQLATNEKLFF; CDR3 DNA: TGTGCCACCAGCAGAGAGGGACAGCTTGCAACTAATGAAAAACTGTTTTTT
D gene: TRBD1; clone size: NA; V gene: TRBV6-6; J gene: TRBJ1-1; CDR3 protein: CASIRTGGTEAFF; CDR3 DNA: TGTGCCAGCATTAGGACAGGGGGCACTGAAGCTTTCTTT
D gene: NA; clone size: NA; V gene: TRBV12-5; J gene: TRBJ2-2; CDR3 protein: CASGSLNTGELFF; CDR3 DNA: TGTGCTAGTGGTTCCTTGAACACCGGGGAGCTGTTTTTT
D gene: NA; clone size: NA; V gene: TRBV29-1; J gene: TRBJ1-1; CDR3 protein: CSARAFGDTEAFF; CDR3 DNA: TGCAGCGCCCGGGCTTTCGGGGACACTGAAGCTTTCTTT
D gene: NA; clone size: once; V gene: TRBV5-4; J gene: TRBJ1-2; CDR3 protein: CASSREQYGYTF; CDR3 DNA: TGTGCCAGCAGCCGCGAACAGTATGGCTACACCTTC
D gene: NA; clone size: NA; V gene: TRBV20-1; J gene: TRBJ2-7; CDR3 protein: CSASYGVALGEQYF; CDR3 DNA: TGCAGTGCTAGTTACGGGGTGGCCCTGGGCGAGCAGTACTTC
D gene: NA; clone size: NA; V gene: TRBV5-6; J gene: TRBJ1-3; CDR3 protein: CASSFSSSGNTIYF; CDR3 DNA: TGTGCCAGCAGCTTTTCGAGCTCTGGAAACACCATATATTTT
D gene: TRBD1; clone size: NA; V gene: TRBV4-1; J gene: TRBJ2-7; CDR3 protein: CASSTRSGQFYEQYF; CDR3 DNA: TGCGCCAGCAGTACCCGTTCGGGACAGTTCTACGAGCAGTACTTC
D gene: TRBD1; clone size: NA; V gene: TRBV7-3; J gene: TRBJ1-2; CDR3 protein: CASSRDREAVYTF; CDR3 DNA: TGTGCCAGCAGCCGGGACAGGGAGGCGGTCTACACCTTC
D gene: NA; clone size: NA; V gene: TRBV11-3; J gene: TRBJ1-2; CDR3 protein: CASSTLDRSGYGYTF; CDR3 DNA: TGTGCCAGCAGCACCTTAGACAGGTCGGGCTATGGCTACACCTTC
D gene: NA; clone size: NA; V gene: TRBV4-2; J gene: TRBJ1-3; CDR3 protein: CASSQEPTGNTIYF; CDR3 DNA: TGTGCCAGCAGCCAAGAGCCTACTGGAAACACCATATATTTT
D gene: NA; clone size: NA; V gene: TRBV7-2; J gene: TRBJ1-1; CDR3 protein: CASSSQVNTEAFF; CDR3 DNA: TGTGCCAGCAGCTCACAAGTGAACACTGAAGCTTTCTTT
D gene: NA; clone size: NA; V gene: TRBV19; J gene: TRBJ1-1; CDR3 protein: CASSKAGRNTEAFF; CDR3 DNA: TGTGCCAGTAGTAAGGCAGGCAGGAACACTGAAGCTTTCTTT
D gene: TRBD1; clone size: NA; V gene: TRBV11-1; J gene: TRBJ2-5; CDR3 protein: CASSHRDRDETQYF; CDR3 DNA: TGTGCCAGCAGCCATAGGGACAGGGATGAGACCCAGTACTTC
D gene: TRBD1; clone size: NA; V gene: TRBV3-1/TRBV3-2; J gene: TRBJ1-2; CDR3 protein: CASSQGRGQGPYTF; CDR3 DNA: TGTGCCAGCAGCCAAGGCAGGGGGCAAGGCCCCTACACCTTC